This TCR beta chain was recovered during a study of blood T cells in healthy people across ages. Study outcomes and limitations: Calculation of diversity from one million T cells yielded estimates considered to be underestimates. A strong correlation was seen between TCR beta diversity and naive T cell percentage.

A J-beta primer mix and a sample-barcoded 5' primer were used in a second PCR of roughly 6 to 11 cycles. TCRdb re-analysed the 5' RACE reads in MiXCR, keeping a single row per CDR3 protein. This sample carries 750,000 or so distinct CDR3 sequences, roughly 25% of them seen once, and the ten largest clones take 9.4%. On this clonotype itself: Its antigen is currently unknown.

In germline, CDR1 is SNHLY, CDR2 FYNNEI. The CDR3 has 15 residues. The V end lost 6 bases, the J end lost 4 bases, and 18 bases lay between the germline ends. These data were also reused for a study on T cells of mothers and their children. That work states: A few healthy Caucasian mothers gave samples, and so did their six children.

The sequencing input was blood. The chain carries TRBV2 and TRBJ1-2; perhaps TRBD1 as D (5 bases). The clonotype comes from a boy younger than 18 in good health. CDR3 loop: CASRNRDGFFYGYTF. The CDR3 DNA follows: TGTGCCAGCAGGAACCGGGACGGATTTTTCTATGGCTACACCTTC.